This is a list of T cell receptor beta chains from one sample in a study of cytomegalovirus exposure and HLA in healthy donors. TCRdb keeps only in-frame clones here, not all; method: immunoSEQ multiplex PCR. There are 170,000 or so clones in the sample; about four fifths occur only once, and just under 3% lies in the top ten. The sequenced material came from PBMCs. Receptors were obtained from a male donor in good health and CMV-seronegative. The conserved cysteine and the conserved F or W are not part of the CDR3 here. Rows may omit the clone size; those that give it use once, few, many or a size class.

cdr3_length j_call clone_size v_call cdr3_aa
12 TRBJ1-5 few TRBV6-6 ASVGEGLNQPQH
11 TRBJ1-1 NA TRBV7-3 ASSLRRDAEAF
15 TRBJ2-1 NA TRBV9 ASSATSFAGSYNEQF
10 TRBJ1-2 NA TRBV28 ASSLTGSGYT
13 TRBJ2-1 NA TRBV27 ASRQLAGVLDEQF
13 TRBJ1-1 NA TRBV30 AGNRDRALNTEAF
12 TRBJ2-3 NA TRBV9 ASSVDGSTDTQY
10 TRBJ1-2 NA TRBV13 ASSLAGYGYT
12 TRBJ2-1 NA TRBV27 ASHRDRGFNEQF
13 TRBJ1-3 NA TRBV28 ASSSHTVSGNTIY
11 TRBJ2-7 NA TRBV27 ASSFGTSYEQY
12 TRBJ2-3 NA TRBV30 AWSVSSSTDTQY
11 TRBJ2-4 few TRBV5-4 ASSITRGNIQY
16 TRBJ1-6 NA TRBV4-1 ASSQKLPRGTGNSPLH
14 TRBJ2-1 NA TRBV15 ATSSDRDSRGYEQF
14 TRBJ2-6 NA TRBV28 ASSRQGATGANVLT
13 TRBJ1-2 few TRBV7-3 ASSLDPRGGYGYT
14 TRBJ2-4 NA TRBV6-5 ASSYGLAGVGVIQY
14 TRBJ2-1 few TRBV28 ASSLLTSGRARGQF
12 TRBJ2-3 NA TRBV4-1 ASSQRQGLDTQY
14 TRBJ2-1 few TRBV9 ASSVEAAGGPNEQF
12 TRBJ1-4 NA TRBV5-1 ASSPGQGNEKLF
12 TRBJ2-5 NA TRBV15 ATSRAGVQETQY
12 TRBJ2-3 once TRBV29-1 SVTASGGVDTQY
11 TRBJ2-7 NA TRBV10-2 ASRSGGSYEQY
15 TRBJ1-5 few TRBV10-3 AISESDRGFSNQPQH
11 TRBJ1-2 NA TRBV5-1 ASSQGQVYGYT
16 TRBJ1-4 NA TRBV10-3 AISEPSLGQGYNEKLF
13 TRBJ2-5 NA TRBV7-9 SSSPGDRYQETQY
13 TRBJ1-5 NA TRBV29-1 SVGVHDRPGEPQH
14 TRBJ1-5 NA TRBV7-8 ASSPGTGTSNQPQH
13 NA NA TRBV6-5 ASSYSGQGYYEQY
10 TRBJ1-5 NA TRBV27 ASSPHNQPQH
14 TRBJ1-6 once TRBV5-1 ASSRDIDRNNSPLH
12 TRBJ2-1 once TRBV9 ASSVPSGSNEQF
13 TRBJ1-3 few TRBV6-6 ASRKSGQGKNTIY
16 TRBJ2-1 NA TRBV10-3 AISESGASDYSYNEQF
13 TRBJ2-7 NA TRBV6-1 ASNPRAGASYEQY
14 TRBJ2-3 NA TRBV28 ASSQAGTRWADTQY
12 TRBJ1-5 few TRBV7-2 ASSFDYSNQPQH
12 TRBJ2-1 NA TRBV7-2 ASSLSPSYNEQF
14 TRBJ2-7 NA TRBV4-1 ASSQVGSGSSYEQY
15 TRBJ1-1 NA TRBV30 AWSAFIGRGMNTEAF
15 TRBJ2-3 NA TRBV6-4 ASSDSGSGGGTDTQY
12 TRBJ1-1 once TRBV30 AWSVAGTHTEAF
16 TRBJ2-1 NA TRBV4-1 ASGLQAGPGTSYNEQF
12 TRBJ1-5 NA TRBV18 ASSPGHINQPQH
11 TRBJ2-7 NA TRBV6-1 ASKGHTAYEQY
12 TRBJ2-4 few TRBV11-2 ASSSRLAKNIQY
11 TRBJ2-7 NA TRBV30 ACGTRRYYEQY